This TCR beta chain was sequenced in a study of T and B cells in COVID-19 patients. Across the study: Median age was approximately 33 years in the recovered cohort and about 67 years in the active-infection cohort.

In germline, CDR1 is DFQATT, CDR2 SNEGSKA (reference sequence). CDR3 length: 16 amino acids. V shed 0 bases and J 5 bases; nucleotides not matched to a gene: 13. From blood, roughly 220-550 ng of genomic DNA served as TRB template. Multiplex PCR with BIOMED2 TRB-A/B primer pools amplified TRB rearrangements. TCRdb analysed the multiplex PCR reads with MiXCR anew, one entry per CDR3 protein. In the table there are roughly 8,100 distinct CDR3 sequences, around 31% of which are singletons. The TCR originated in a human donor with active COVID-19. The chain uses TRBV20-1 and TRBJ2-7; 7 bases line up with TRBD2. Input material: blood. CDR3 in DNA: TGCAGTGCTAGAGAGACTGGGAGGGAGAGGTCTAACGAGCAGTACTTC. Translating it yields CSARETGRERSNEQYF.